What follows are 18 T cell receptor beta chains derived from one specimen sequenced in a study of CD8 T cells in ankylosing spondylitis. Each CDR3 protein gets one entry after TCRdb re-called the 5' RACE reads with MiXCR. Counted here are over 75,000 distinct CDR3 sequences, 8.8% occurring once; the ten biggest clones make up about 4.6%. Sequenced input: blood, either unsorted or a sorted T cell fraction (not recorded which). Receptors were obtained from a male donor with ankylosing spondylitis or in good health (not recorded which).

J is TRBJ1-2 and V is TRBV6-1, with a weak D call TRBD1 (5 bases). The CDR3 has 15 amino acids. The V gene lost 7 bases and the J gene lost 6 bases, with 21 bases spanning the gap. The germline gives CDR1 MNHNS, CDR2 SASEGT. The chain's CDR3 is CASTRVRGARDGYTF. DNA for the CDR3: TGTGCCAGCACCAGAGTCCGGGGCGCGAGGGATGGCTACACCTTC.

This clonotype was seen many times. The chain recombines TRBV28 with TRBJ2-5; possibly TRBD1 for D (6 bases). From germline, CDR1 is MDHEN and CDR2 SYDVKM. Trimming shortened V by 4 bases and J by 3 bases, and 27 bases separated the two germline ends. This CDR3 comprises 19 residues. The CDR3 reads CASSSDRITVERKKETQYF. DNA of the CDR3: TGTGCCAGCAGTTCCGACAGGATCACCGTAGAAAGAAAGAAAGAGACCCAGTACTTC.

In this sample, this clonotype turned up many times. The V and J genes are TRBV9 and TRBJ2-3; D is uncertain. Trimming shortened V by 3 bases and J by 0 bases, and 17 bases separated the two germline ends. This CDR3 has 17 residues. Germline loops: CDR1 SGDLS, CDR2 YYNGEE. The CDR3 DNA reads TGTGCCAGCAGCGCCGGTGTTGGCGTCCCTAGCACAGATACGCAGTATTTT. Translating it yields CASSAGVGVPSTDTQYF.

The sample holds many counts of this clonotype. The CDR3 coding sequence is TGTGCCAGCAGCTCCCTTGGCTACACAGATACGCAGTATTTT. Protein product: CASSSLGYTDTQYF. The chain is built from TRBV7-3 and TRBJ2-3; D gene uncertain. V was pared by 4 bases and J by 2 bases, with 10 bases between. Germline V gives CDR1 SGHTA, CDR2 FQGTGA. The CDR3 loop spans 14 amino acids.

This clonotype was detected ten times or more. This chain links TRBV29-1 with TRBJ2-1; 8 bases match TRBD2. The CDR3 spans 15 residues. CDR1 and CDR2 from the germline V gene are SQVTM and ANQGSEA. V gave up 2 bases and J gave up 4 bases; unmatched junction bases: 7. The CDR3 sequence: CSVERSGGQYNEQFF. Here the CDR3 DNA reads TGCAGCGTTGAAAGGAGCGGGGGCCAATACAATGAGCAGTTCTTC.

This clonotype was seen repeatedly, ten times or more. The rearrangement links TRBV2 to TRBJ2-1; D gene ambiguous. CDR1 is SNHLY, CDR2 FYNNEI, per germline. The V and J ends lost 7 bases and 3 bases respectively, with 13 bases between them. The CDR3 extends over 14 amino acids. The CDR3 here is CASTTVENYNEQFF. The CDR3 DNA is TGTGCCAGCACGACTGTCGAGAACTACAATGAGCAGTTCTTC.

There are many counts of this clonotype. For the CDR3, the DNA is TGCGCCAGCAGCTTGCGACTAGCGGACAATGAGCAGTTCTTC. The encoded protein is CASSLRLADNEQFF. V and J are TRBV5-1 and TRBJ2-1, with 9 bases fitting TRBD2. The CDR3 contains 14 residues. Trimming cost V 1 base and J 5 bases; bases outside gene matches: 1. The germline gives CDR1 SGHRS, CDR2 YFSETQ.

The sample holds a few counts of this clonotype. This chain joins TRBV4-1 and TRBJ2-5, with D uncertain. Germline V gene data show CDR1 as MGHRA and CDR2 as YSYEKL. This CDR3 comprises 13 residues. The ends were cut back, 0 bases at V and 7 bases at J, with 9 bases in the middle. The CDR3 DNA sequence: TGCGCCAGCAGCCAAGACGGTAGAGGGACCCAGTACTTC. This encodes CASSQDGRGTQYF.

This clonotype was detected many times. The rearrangement uses TRBV5-6 and TRBJ2-3; D may be TRBD1 (6 bases). The V gene's germline CDR1 is SGHDT and CDR2 YYEEEE. The CDR3 length is 16 residues. V was clipped by 1 base and J by 3 bases, with 15 bases between them. The CDR3 reads CASSLYLWGRTDTQYF. As DNA, the CDR3 is TGTGCCAGCAGCTTGTATTTGTGGGGGCGGACAGATACGCAGTATTTT.

This clonotype turned up a few times. The chain carries TRBV7-2 and TRBJ2-3, with a weak D call TRBD2 (6 bases). Per germline, CDR1 SGHTA and CDR2 FQGNSA. This CDR3 region has 14 residues. V was shortened by 4 bases and J by 3 bases, with 11 bases between the two germline ends. DNA of the CDR3: TGTGCCAGCAGCTCGGGACTGGGTACAGATACGCAGTATTTT. It codes for CASSSGLGTDTQYF.

There are many counts of this clonotype. V and J are TRBV7-2 and TRBJ2-3; tentatively, D is TRBD2 (7 bases). Germline-derived CDR1 and CDR2 are SGHTA and FQGNSA. The CDR3 is 16 amino acids. V was cut by 5 bases and J by 3 bases, with 18 bases left in between. The CDR3 DNA is TGTGCCAGCAGCCCGGGGGGCCCCACTGGGACAGATACGCAGTATTTT. This translates into CASSPGGPTGTDTQYF.

This clonotype was found many times. This chain joins TRBV5-1 and TRBJ2-3, with 7 bases fitting TRBD1. This CDR3 comprises 16 residues. The V segment lost 3 bases and the J segment 1 base; nucleotides outside the gene matches: 8. Germline V gene data show CDR1 as SGHRS and CDR2 as YFSETQ. CDR3 loop: CASSYPRDSGTDTQYF. The CDR3 region has the DNA TGCGCCAGCAGCTATCCTAGGGACAGTGGCACAGATACGCAGTATTTT.

This clonotype was found many times. CDR3: CSASPPTGGKETQYF. Written as DNA, the CDR3 is TGCAGTGCTAGTCCACCAACAGGGGGTAAAGAGACCCAGTACTTC. V gene TRBV20-1 combines with J gene TRBJ2-5; 8 nucleotides match TRBD1. Germline assignment: CDR1 DFQATT and CDR2 SNEGSKA (reference sequence). Trimming removed 3 bases from V and 3 bases from J; junction bases left unmatched: 9. The CDR3 totals 15 residues.

The chain carries TRBV28 and TRBJ2-5, with D perhaps TRBD2 (6 bases). Germline lookup yields CDR1 MDHEN and CDR2 SYDVKM. This CDR3 comprises 17 residues. With 8 bases removed from V and 4 bases from J, the gap between germline ends came to 26 bases. CDR3 in DNA: TGTGCCAGCGGATACCAGAAGTTGGTACTAGCAGGAGAGACCCAGTACTTC. Translation gives CASGYQKLVLAGETQYF.

This clonotype was seen many times. The V and J genes are TRBV7-9 and TRBJ2-2; D is undetermined. V dropped 3 bases and J dropped 5 bases, with 13 bases sitting between them. This CDR3 spans 15 amino acids. Germline assignment: CDR1 SEHNR and CDR2 FQNEAQ (reference sequence). Here the CDR3 reads CASSLGWAKTGELFF. The CDR3 DNA is TGTGCCAGCAGCTTGGGCTGGGCTAAGACCGGGGAGCTGTTTTTT.

This clonotype appeared a few times. The genes are TRBV28 and TRBJ2-5; the match to TRBD1 covers 8 bases. After removal of 6 bases from V and 3 bases from J, the junction contained 9 bases not matched to a gene. This CDR3 has 15 residues. Germline values: CDR1 MDHEN, CDR2 SYDVKM. The CDR3 loop reads CASSGQGAGEETQYF. In DNA form, the CDR3 reads TGTGCCAGCAGCGGACAGGGTGCAGGAGAAGAGACCCAGTACTTC.

Ten or more counts support this clonotype. This sequence joins TRBV7-2 and TRBJ2-5, with 7 positions matching TRBD2. CDR1 is SGHTA and CDR2 is FQGNSA in the germline V gene. CDR3 length: 15 residues. V lost 1 base and J lost 4; bases outside the gene matches: 6. The CDR3 DNA follows: TGTGCCAGCAGCTTAGATTTACTAGCGAGAGAGACCCAGTACTTC. Protein sequence: CASSLDLLARETQYF.

This clonotype was found many times. The V and J genes are TRBV5-6 and TRBJ2-7, with D uncertain. Trimming cost V 3 bases and J 1 base, with 5 bases left between them. The CDR3 is made up of 12 amino acids. Germline V lookup: CDR1 SGHDT, CDR2 YYEEEE. CDR3 nucleotide sequence: TGTGCCAGCAGCTCCTATTCCTACGAGCAGTACTTC. It is translated as CASSSYSYEQYF.